This TCR beta chain was recovered during a study of Graves' ophthalmopathy and Graves' hyperthyroidism. This clonotype occurred many times. The target antigen is unknown. RNA transcripts yielded amplified TCR beta CDR3 regions. Amplification began with first-round RT-PCR using HTBI primers, then second-round multiplex PCR was performed. TCRdb ran MiXCR on the multiplex PCR reads and lists one entry per CDR3 protein. The repertoire holds 340,000 or so distinct CDR3 sequences, with about a sixth as singletons. CDR1 and CDR2 from the germline V gene are MNHEY and SVGAGI. The V and J ends lost 2 bases and 4 bases respectively, with 15 bases between them. The CDR3 has 15 residues. Study-wide findings and caveats: Cross-validated, the 13-signature model showed 87.88%/81.08% sensitivity/specificity, and 80%/75% in the test set.

The clonotype was recovered from an adult man with Graves' ophthalmopathy. This chain links TRBV6-5 with TRBJ2-7; TRBD2 might be the D (7 bases). What was sequenced was peripheral blood. CDR3 bases: TGTGCCAGCAGTTACGGGGGGGCGGGACAATACGAGCAGTACTTC. Protein sequence: CASSYGGAGQYEQYF.